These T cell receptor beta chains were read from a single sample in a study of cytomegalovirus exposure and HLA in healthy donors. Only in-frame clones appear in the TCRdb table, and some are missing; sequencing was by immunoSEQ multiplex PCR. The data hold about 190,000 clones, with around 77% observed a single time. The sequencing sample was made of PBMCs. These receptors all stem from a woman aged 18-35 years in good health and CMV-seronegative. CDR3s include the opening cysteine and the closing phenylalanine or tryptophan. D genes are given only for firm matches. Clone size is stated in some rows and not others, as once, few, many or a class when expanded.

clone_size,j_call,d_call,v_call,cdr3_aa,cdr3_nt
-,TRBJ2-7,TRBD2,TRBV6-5,CATLSLAGGYYEQYF,TGTGCCACCTTGTCACTAGCGGGAGGATATTACGAGCAGTACTTC
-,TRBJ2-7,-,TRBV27,CASSLSTGGTFYEQYF,TGTGCCAGCAGTTTATCGACTGGTGGGACTTTCTACGAGCAGTACTTC
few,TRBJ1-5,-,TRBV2,CASSLNRASNQPQHF,TGTGCCAGCAGTCTTAACAGGGCTAGCAATCAGCCCCAGCATTTT
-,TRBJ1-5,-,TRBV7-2,CASSLSRSQPQHF,TGTGCCAGCAGCTTAAGCCGAAGTCAGCCCCAGCATTTT
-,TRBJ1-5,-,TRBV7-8,CASSLRPAEGNQPQHF,TGTGCCAGCAGCTTACGTCCAGCGGAGGGAAATCAGCCCCAGCATTTT
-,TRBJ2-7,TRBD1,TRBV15,CATSRTPGQGYEQYF,TGTGCCACCAGCAGGACCCCGGGACAGGGATACGAGCAGTACTTC
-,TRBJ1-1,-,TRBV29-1,CSVESGVNTEAFF,TGCAGCGTTGAATCAGGGGTAAACACTGAAGCTTTCTTT
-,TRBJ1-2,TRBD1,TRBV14,CASSPRQGMGGYTF,TGTGCCAGCAGCCCGCGACAGGGAATGGGTGGCTACACCTTC
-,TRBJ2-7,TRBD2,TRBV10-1,CASSEGLAGGYEQYF,TGCGCCAGCAGTGAGGGACTAGCGGGTGGCTACGAGCAGTACTTC
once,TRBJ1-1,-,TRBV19,CASSGQNTEAFF,TGTGCCAGTAGTGGCCAGAACACTGAAGCTTTCTTT
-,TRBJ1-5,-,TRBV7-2,CASSLEVMQGLVEPQHF,TGTGCCAGCAGCTTAGAAGTTATGCAGGGGCTTGTAGAGCCCCAGCATTTT
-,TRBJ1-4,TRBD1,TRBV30,CACLGAGQGASYEKLFF,TGTGCCTGTTTGGGGGCCGGACAGGGGGCCTCTTATGAAAAACTGTTTTTT
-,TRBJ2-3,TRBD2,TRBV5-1,CASSFRDYHTDTQYF,TGCGCCAGCAGCTTTAGGGACTACCACACAGATACGCAGTATTTT
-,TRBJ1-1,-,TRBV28,CASSPDMNTEAFF,TGTGCCAGCAGTCCCGACATGAACACTGAAGCTTTCTTT
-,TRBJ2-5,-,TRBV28,CASSLQETQYF,TGTGCCAGCAGTTTACAGGAGACCCAGTACTTC
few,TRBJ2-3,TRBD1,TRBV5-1,CASSLDRGTSTDTQYF,TGCGCCAGCAGCTTGGACAGGGGGACTAGCACAGATACGCAGTATTTT
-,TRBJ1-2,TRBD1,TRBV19,CASAGTANYGYTF,TGTGCCAGTGCAGGGACAGCGAACTATGGCTACACCTTC
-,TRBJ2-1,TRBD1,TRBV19,CASSIGQGYNEQFF,TGTGCCAGTTCTATAGGACAGGGATACAATGAGCAGTTCTTC
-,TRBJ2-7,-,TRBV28,CASSKGGSAVYEQYF,TGTGCCAGCAGTAAGGGAGGTAGTGCCGTCTACGAGCAGTACTTC
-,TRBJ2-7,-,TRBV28,CASSLMRAYEQYF,TGTGCCAGCAGTTTAATGAGAGCCTACGAGCAGTACTTC
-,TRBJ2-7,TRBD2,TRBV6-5,CASSYSREAGWYEQYF,TGTGCCAGCAGTTACTCTCGGGAGGCAGGGTGGTACGAGCAGTACTTC
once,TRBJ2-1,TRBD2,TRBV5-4,CASSGTSGRTSSYNEQFF,TGTGCCAGCAGCGGGACTAGCGGGAGGACGAGCTCCTACAATGAGCAGTTCTTC
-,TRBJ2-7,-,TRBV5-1,CASSLGNSGEQYF,TGCGCCAGCAGCTTGGGGAACTCAGGAGAGCAGTACTTC
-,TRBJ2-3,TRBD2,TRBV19,CASIKRDASTDTQYF,TGTGCCAGTATCAAGCGGGATGCTAGCACAGATACGCAGTATTTT
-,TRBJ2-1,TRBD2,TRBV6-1,CASSENWVGMQGGNEQFF,TGTGCCAGCAGTGAAAACTGGGTCGGGATGCAGGGAGGGAATGAGCAGTTCTTC
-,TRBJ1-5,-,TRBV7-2,CASSPRSNQPQHF,TGCGCCAGCAGCCCGCGAAGCAATCAGCCCCAGCATTTT
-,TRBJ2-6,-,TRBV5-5,CASSLDIPGANVLTF,TGTGCCAGCAGCTTGGACATCCCCGGGGCCAACGTCCTGACTTTC
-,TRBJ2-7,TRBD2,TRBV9,CASSHYSGGAHEQYF,TGTGCCAGCAGCCATTATAGCGGGGGGGCCCACGAGCAGTACTTC
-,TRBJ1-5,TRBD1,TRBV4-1,CASSGIGTVEHSNQPQHF,TGCGCCAGCAGCGGTATTGGGACAGTAGAGCATAGCAATCAGCCCCAGCATTTT
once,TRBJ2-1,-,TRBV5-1,CASSYGDTSLLEQFF,TGCGCCAGCAGTTACGGGGACACCTCTCTGCTTGAGCAGTTCTTC
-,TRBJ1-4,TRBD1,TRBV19,CASYGTGLSTNEKLFF,TGTGCCAGTTACGGGACAGGTCTCTCAACTAATGAAAAACTGTTTTTT
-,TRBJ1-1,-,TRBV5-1,CASSLALGQNTEAFF,TGCGCCAGCAGCTTGGCCTTGGGCCAGAACACTGAAGCTTTCTTT
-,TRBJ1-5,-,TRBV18,CASSADHRGSNQPQHF,TGTGCCAGCTCGGCCGACCACCGAGGGAGCAATCAGCCCCAGCATTTT
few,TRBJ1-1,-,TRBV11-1,CASSLAKHTEAFF,TGTGCCAGCAGCTTAGCTAAGCACACTGAAGCTTTCTTT
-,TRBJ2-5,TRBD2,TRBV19,CASRLAGGRETQYF,TGTGCCAGTAGACTAGCGGGAGGTCGGGAGACCCAGTACTTC
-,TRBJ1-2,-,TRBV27,CASSFAGTRIPNYGYTF,TGTGCCAGCAGTTTCGCCGGGACAAGAATCCCTAACTATGGCTACACCTTC
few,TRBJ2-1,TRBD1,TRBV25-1,CASSEYLQGARNEQFF,TGTGCCAGCAGTGAATATCTCCAGGGGGCTCGAAATGAGCAGTTCTTC
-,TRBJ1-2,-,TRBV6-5,CASSDGTRYGYTF,TGTGCCAGCAGTGACGGGACACGCTATGGCTACACCTTC
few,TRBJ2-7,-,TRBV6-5,CASGPGQGGSYEQYF,TGTGCCAGCGGACCCGGGCAGGGTGGTTCCTACGAGCAGTACTTC
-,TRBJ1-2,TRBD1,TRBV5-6,CASSLVTGENYGYTF,TGTGCCAGCAGCTTGGTGACAGGGGAGAACTATGGCTACACCTTC
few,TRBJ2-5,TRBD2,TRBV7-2,CASSLLRLAVQETQYF,TGTGCCAGCAGCTTGCTTCGGCTAGCGGTCCAAGAGACCCAGTACTTC
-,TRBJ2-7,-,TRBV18,CASSPYANEQYF,TGTGCCAGCTCACCCTACGCTAACGAGCAGTACTTC
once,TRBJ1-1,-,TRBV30,CAWELGEAFF,TGTGCCTGGGAACTTGGTGAAGCTTTCTTT
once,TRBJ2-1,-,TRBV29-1,CSGSLANEQFF,TGCAGCGGGTCCTTAGCCAATGAGCAGTTCTTC
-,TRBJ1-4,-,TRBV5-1,CASSLGGGLPTNEKLFF,TGCGCCAGCAGCTTGGGTGGGGGCCTACCGACTAATGAAAAACTGTTTTTT
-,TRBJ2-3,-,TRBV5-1,CASSLAGDPADTQYF,TGCGCCAGCAGCTTGGCGGGGGATCCCGCAGATACGCAGTATTTT
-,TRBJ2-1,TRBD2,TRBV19,CASSQLAGYNEQFF,TGTGCCAGTAGTCAACTAGCGGGGTACAATGAGCAGTTCTTC